A single sample gave rise to the 16 T cell receptor beta chains below, sequenced in a study of CD8+CD57+ T cells in acquired aplastic anemia. TCR beta VDJ and CDR3 profiles were obtained from a genomic DNA template. Each CDR3 protein is one row after TCRdb ran MiXCR on the reads. Found here are over 250,000 distinct CDR3 sequences, under 65% of them singletons; the top ten hold 1% to 1.5%. Patients chosen for sequencing had CD8+CD57+ cells that had expanded, as shown by flow cytometry. Sequencing was done on a sample of sorted CD4+, CD8+, or CD8+CD57+ T cells (not recorded which) from PBMCs. All receptors come from a human donor with aplastic anemia.

This clonotype has only a few counts. The chain links TRBV6-2 or TRBV6-3 to TRBJ2-5; D is ambiguous. The CDR3 has 11 residues. Germline assignment: CDR1 MNHEY and CDR2 SVGEGT. Trimming pared 2 bases from V and 5 bases from J, leaving 3 bases between. The CDR3 DNA sequence: TGTGCCAGCAGTTACCCGGAGACCCAGTACTTC. As protein: CASSYPETQYF.

This clonotype was found once. The chain employs TRBV7-2 and TRBJ2-7; D possibly matches TRBD1 or TRBD2 (6 bases each). CDR3 size: 14 residues. V was pared by 5 bases and J by 5 bases, with 16 bases between. CDR1 is SGHTA, CDR2 FQGNSA, per germline. CDR3 sequence (DNA): TGTGCCAGCAGCGAAACACCGGGGGCCCACGAGCAGTACTTC. Protein product: CASSETPGAHEQYF.

On this clonotype: The missing conserved phenylalanine or tryptophan at the end of this CDR3 makes a read error likely. The CDR3 DNA is TGTGCCACCAGTGATGGACAGAGCTATGGCTACACCTCC. Translating gives CATSDGQSYGYTS. The rearrangement joins TRBV24-1 to TRBJ1-2, with a weak D call TRBD1 (6 bases). The V end was cut by 3 bases, the J end by 4 bases, with 8 bases between. The CDR3 is 13 amino acids. CDR1 is KGHDR, CDR2 SFDVKD, per germline.

The gene calls are TRBV7-2 and TRBJ2-3, with D uncertain. The V gene's germline CDR1 is SGHTA and CDR2 FQGNSA. There are 12 residues in the CDR3. Trimming removed 4 bases from V and 4 bases from J, with 6 bases in between. The CDR3 DNA follows: TGTGCCAGCAGCTATGGGCCAGATACGCAGTATTTT. This translates into CASSYGPDTQYF.

On this clonotype: This may be a read error: a much more frequent sequence differs by one nucleotide. This chain links TRBV3-1 with TRBJ1-3; D ambiguous. Germline CDR1 is LGHDT and CDR2 is YNNKEL (reference sequence). The CDR3 totals 15 residues. CDR3 amino acids: CASSQGTSSGDTIYF. CDR3 in DNA: TGTGCCAGCAGCCAAGGTACCAGCTCTGGAGACACCATATATTTT.

The chain is built from TRBV2 and TRBJ2-7; 10 bases map to TRBD1. The germline CDR1 and CDR2 sequences are SNHLY and FYNNEI. The CDR3 runs 14 residues. With V trimmed by 6 bases and J by 3 bases, 5 bases remained unmatched. CDR3 sequence: CASRDRGVVYEQYF. CDR3 nucleotides: TGTGCCAGCAGGGACAGGGGGGTGGTCTACGAGCAGTACTTC.

The V gene is TRBV11-2, the J gene TRBJ2-3; D may be TRBD2 (6 bases). The CDR3 runs to 15 residues. The V end was cut by 6 bases, the J end by 5 bases, with 18 bases between. Germline CDR1 SGHAT, CDR2 FQNNGV. In DNA form, the CDR3 reads TGTGCCAGCAGGGAAGTAGGAGGGCCGGAAGATACGCAGTATTTT. Translated, it gives CASREVGGPEDTQYF.

This chain connects TRBV25-1 to TRBJ1-2, with D possibly being TRBD1 (6 bases). The V end lost 6 bases, the J end lost 0 bases, and 17 bases lay between the germline ends. CDR1 is MGHDK and CDR2 is SYGVNS in the germline V gene. The CDR3 consists of 16 residues. The CDR3 nucleotides read TGTGCCAGCAGAGGAGGGGGGGGGTTAGCTAACTATGGCTACACCTTC. This codes for CASRGGGGLANYGYTF.

In its sample, this clonotype was seen once. The chain links TRBV2 to TRBJ1-1; D ambiguous. Trimming removed 8 bases from V and 0 bases from J, with 10 bases in between. Germline V CDR1 and CDR2: SNHLY, FYNNEI. The CDR3 has 13 amino acids. CDR3 residues: CASCRNMNTEAFF. The CDR3 DNA follows: TGTGCCAGCTGTCGCAACATGAACACTGAAGCTTTCTTT.

This clonotype was observed many times. This chain uses TRBV15 with TRBJ2-2, with 10 bases identical to TRBD1. Germline trimming cut 0 bases from V and 0 bases from J; bases unmatched to any gene: 4. Per the germline V gene, CDR1 is LNHNV and CDR2 is YYDKDF (reference sequence). The CDR3 is 18 amino acids. The CDR3 region has the DNA TGTGCCACCAGCAGAGATCTCGGACAGGGGGCGAACACCGGGGAGCTGTTTTTT. Amino acid sequence: CATSRDLGQGANTGELFF. The full variable domain, with the rest looked up from reference TRBV15 and TRBJ2-2, is DAMVIQNPRYQVTQFGKPVTLSCSQTLNHNVMYWYQQKSSQAPKLLFHYYDKDFNNEADTPDNFQSRRPNTSFCFLDIRSPGLGDTAMYLCATSRDLGQGANTGELFFGEGSRLTVL.

This chain joins TRBV7-8 and TRBJ1-2; D gene ambiguous. With 3 bases removed from V and 6 bases from J, the gap between germline ends came to 20 bases. This CDR3 region has 16 residues. From germline, CDR1 is SGHVS and CDR2 FQNEAQ. The CDR3 DNA is TGTGCCAGCAGCTTCAGCATTCAAGGACCGGGCCATGGCTACACCTTC. It codes for CASSFSIQGPGHGYTF. The complete variable domain, with remaining parts taken from reference TRBV7-8 and TRBJ1-2, reads GAGVSQSPRYKVAKRGQDVALRCDPISGHVSLFWYQQALGQGPEFLTYFQNEAQLDKSGLPSDRFFAERPEGSVSTLKIQRTQQEDSAVYLCASSFSIQGPGHGYTFGSGTRLTVV.

The chain employs TRBV12-3 or TRBV12-4 and TRBJ2-5, with a weak D call TRBD2 (6 bases). V was clipped by 2 bases and J by 7 bases, with 14 bases between them. The CDR3 length is 14 residues. CDR3 loop: CASSLWAGRGTQYF. In nucleotides, the CDR3 is TGTGCCAGCAGTTTATGGGCGGGAAGGGGGACCCAGTACTTC.

The CDR3 loop is CASSTEGNTIYF. CDR3 bases: TGTGCCAGCAGCACCGAGGGGAACACCATATATTTT. The genes are TRBV7-9 and TRBJ1-3, with a weak D call TRBD1 (5 bases). Germline V gene lookup returns CDR1 SEHNR and CDR2 FQNEAQ (reference sequence). V lost 5 bases to trimming and J lost 7 bases, with 9 bases between them. The CDR3 length is 12 residues.

The gene calls are TRBV20-1 and TRBJ2-2; 8 bases map to TRBD2. This CDR3 spans 18 amino acids. Germline V gene sequence: CDR1 DFQATT, CDR2 SNEGSKA (reference sequence). With V trimmed by 4 bases and J by 3 bases, 16 bases remained unmatched. CDR3 residues: CSATQGLEVCRDTGELFF. In nucleotides, the CDR3 is TGCAGTGCTACCCAGGGACTAGAGGTCTGTAGGGACACCGGGGAGCTGTTTTTT.

DNA of the CDR3: TGTGCCAGCAGCTCCCACATGAGCACAGATACGCAGTATTTT. It translates to CASSSHMSTDTQYF. The rearrangement joins TRBV7-8 to TRBJ2-3, with D unresolved. The germline V gene encodes CDR1 SGHVS and CDR2 FQNEAQ. The CDR3 runs to 14 residues. V lost 4 bases and J lost 0, with 8 bases in between.

The gene calls are TRBV7-2 and TRBJ2-2; the D gene is possibly TRBD2 (5 bases). Germline V lookup: CDR1 SGHTA, CDR2 FQGNSA. Between the trimmed V and J ends, which lost 3 bases and 5 bases, there was a span of 10 bases. The CDR3 is 14 residues long. The CDR3 DNA reads TGTGCCAGCAGCTTGGTAGCGAGAACCGGGGAGCTGTTTTTT. Residues: CASSLVARTGELFF.